Below are 27 T cell receptor beta chains sequenced from a single sample in a study of blood T cell repertoires in COVID-19. Measured with immunoSEQ multiplex PCR; TCRdb has only the in-frame clones, and not every one. This sample yields 200,000 to 250,000 clones, of which roughly 84% are seen a single time; approximately 7.3% belongs to the top ten. The sequenced material came from PBMCs or T cells enriched from blood (not recorded which). The receptors were sampled from a woman aged 40 to 50 who had recovered from COVID-19.

The rearrangement uses TRBV18 and TRBJ1-2, with 10 bases identical to TRBD1. Germline lookup yields CDR1 KGHSH and CDR2 LQKENI. The CDR3 runs 16 residues. Unmatched junction bases numbered 6, after V lost 3 bases and J lost 2 bases. The CDR3 DNA is TGTGCCAGCTCACCGACGGGGACAGGGGAAAACTATGGCTACACCTTC. Its translation: CASSPTGTGENYGYTF.

This clone was picked up a small number of times. The rearrangement links TRBV18 to TRBJ2-1, with TRBD2 identical over 9 bases. V shed 3 bases, J shed 6 bases, and the junction held 12 bases outside the gene matches. There are 17 residues in the CDR3. Germline V gene lookup returns CDR1 KGHSH and CDR2 LQKENI. Here the CDR3 DNA reads TGTGCCAGCTCACCTTTTGGGCCTAAGACTAGCGGCAATGAGCAGTTCTTC. Protein product: CASSPFGPKTSGNEQFF.

This chain links TRBV7-2 with TRBJ2-7, with D perhaps TRBD2 (5 bases). The CDR3 runs 14 residues. With 2 bases removed from V and 4 bases from J, the gap between germline ends came to 12 bases. Germline V gene sequence: CDR1 SGHTA, CDR2 FQGNSA. The CDR3 loop is CASSLPGRPYEQYV. CDR3 bases: TGTGCCAGCAGCTTACCGGGAAGACCTTACGAGCAGTACGTC.

This clone was seen only a few times. The chain couples TRBV9 to TRBJ2-2; tentatively, D is TRBD2 (6 bases). The CDR3 totals 14 residues. Trimming took 2 bases from V and 6 from J, leaving 11 bases between them. Germline CDR1 SGDLS, CDR2 YYNGEE. For the CDR3, the DNA is TGTGCCAGCAGCGTTAGTGGAGGGGCCGGGGAGCTGTTTTTT. This translates into CASSVSGGAGELFF.

The chain uses TRBV3-1 (or the pseudogene TRBV3-2) and TRBJ2-3; D gene unclear. The germline V and J ends were trimmed by 0 bases and 1 base, with 8 bases remaining between them. From germline, CDR1 is LGHDT and CDR2 YNNKEL (reference sequence). This CDR3 is built from 15 residues. For the CDR3, the DNA is TGTGCCAGCAGCCAAGAGCTAGTTCGCACAGATACGCAGTATTTT. Its translation: CASSQELVRTDTQYF.

The rearrangement links TRBV4-1 to TRBJ1-4; no reliable D call. Between the trimmed V and J ends, which lost 1 base and 5 bases, there was a span of 11 bases. Germline V gene sequence: CDR1 MGHRA, CDR2 YSYEKL. This CDR3 spans 15 amino acids. The CDR3: CASSQGGGENEKLFF. The DNA for the CDR3 is TGCGCCAGCAGCCAAGGGGGAGGAGAAAATGAAAAACTGTTTTTT.

V and J are TRBV6-5 and TRBJ1-2; D gene uncertain. The length of the CDR3 is 13 residues. Germline V gene lookup returns CDR1 MNHEY and CDR2 SVGAGI. V was cut by 6 bases and J by 4 bases, with 12 bases left in between. The DNA of the CDR3 is TGTGCCAGCAGCCCCGAATCCGGCTATGGCTACACCTTC. Translated, it gives CASSPESGYGYTF.

The chain carries TRBV7-8 and TRBJ2-7; D may be TRBD2 (5 bases). V was trimmed by 2 bases and J by 4 bases, leaving 18 bases between them. The germline CDR1 and CDR2 sequences are SGHVS and FQNEAQ. The CDR3 contains 16 residues. CDR3 region: CASSLFTREGKYEQYV. The DNA of the CDR3 is TGTGCCAGCAGCTTATTCACTCGTGAGGGAAAGTACGAGCAGTACGTC.

This rearrangement joins TRBV3-1 (or the pseudogene TRBV3-2) to TRBJ1-1; no clear D gene. The CDR3 loop spans 12 amino acids. Trimming removed 0 bases from V and 11 bases from J, with 10 bases in between. Germline lookup yields CDR1 LGHDT and CDR2 YNNKEL (reference sequence). The CDR3 spells CASSQEIGGAFF. CDR3 sequence (DNA): TGTGCCAGCAGCCAAGAGATCGGAGGGGCTTTCTTT.

V usage is TRBV9 and J usage is TRBJ1-1; 9 bases are shared with TRBD1. Per germline, CDR1 SGDLS and CDR2 YYNGEE. The junction had 7 bases not matched to a gene; V was cut back by 5 bases and J by 5 bases. The CDR3 sequence is 14 residues long. Here the CDR3 DNA reads TGTGCCAGCAGTCGGACAGGGGCGGTGACTGAAGCTTTCTTT. As protein: CASSRTGAVTEAFF.

The chain combines TRBV10-2 with TRBJ2-5, with TRBD1 as a possible D gene (6 bases). The V end lost 4 bases, the J end lost 5 bases, and 14 bases lay between the germline ends. CDR1 and CDR2 (germline): WSHSY, SAAADI. The CDR3 has 14 residues. CDR3 residues: CASSAPTGRETQYF. CDR3 DNA: TGCGCCAGCAGTGCCCCGACAGGCCGCGAGACCCAGTACTTC.

The chain is built from TRBV10-1 and TRBJ1-6; tentatively, D is TRBD1 (6 bases). This CDR3 comprises 18 residues. Looked up from germline, CDR1 is WNHNN and CDR2 is SYGVQD (reference sequence). V lost 5 bases and J lost 2, with 19 bases in between. The CDR3 loop reads CASSNRNVGAPYNSPLHF. CDR3 nucleotide sequence: TGCGCCAGCAGTAATAGAAACGTGGGGGCCCCCTATAATTCACCCCTCCACTTT.

The chain employs TRBV27 and TRBJ2-7; 9 bases line up with TRBD2. The germline V gene encodes CDR1 MNHEY and CDR2 SMNVEV (reference sequence). V gave up 6 bases and J gave up 2 bases; unmatched junction bases: 2. The CDR3 runs to 13 residues. CDR3 sequence: CASRVAGAYEQYF. The CDR3 nucleotides are TGTGCCAGCAGGGTAGCGGGAGCCTACGAGCAGTACTTC.

The chain joins TRBV11-2 to TRBJ2-3, with 7 positions matching TRBD1. CDR3 length: 11 residues. Germline V gives CDR1 SGHAT, CDR2 FQNNGV. V shed 8 bases, J shed 6 bases, and the junction held 2 bases outside the gene matches. CDR3 nucleotide sequence: TGTGCCAGCTCCAGGGGGGATACGCAGTATTTT. It encodes CASSRGDTQYF.

The rearrangement joins TRBV5-6 to TRBJ1-1, with D perhaps matching TRBD1 (6 bases). Trimming removed 0 bases at V and 4 bases at J, with 10 bases between. Germline V gene data show CDR1 as SGHDT and CDR2 as YYEEEE. The CDR3 is 14 amino acids. CDR3 in amino acids: CASSLGTGITEAFF. The DNA of the CDR3 is TGTGCCAGCAGCTTGGGTACAGGGATCACTGAAGCTTTCTTT. Full variable domain (outside the CDR3, taken from reference TRBV5-6 and TRBJ1-1): DAGVTQSPTHLIKTRGQQVTLRCSPKSGHDTVSWYQQALGQGPQFIFQYYEEEERQRGNFPDRFSGHQFPNYSSELNVNALLLGDSALYLCASSLGTGITEAFFGQGTRLTVV.

This clone showed up just once. The CDR3 is CASSPEGGGRYEQYF. The CDR3 nucleotides are TGTGCCAGCAGCCCCGAAGGCGGGGGAAGGTACGAGCAGTACTTC. The chain uses TRBV6-5 and TRBJ2-7, with TRBD2 identical over 7 bases. Trimming took 6 bases from V and 4 from J; bases not matched to a gene: 12. The CDR3 runs 15 residues. CDR1 is MNHEY, CDR2 SVGAGI, per germline.

The chain links TRBV10-1 to TRBJ2-3; 8 nucleotides agree with TRBD2. From germline, CDR1 is WNHNN and CDR2 SYGVQD (reference sequence). V lost 3 bases, J lost 3 bases, and 5 bases stayed unmatched. This CDR3 contains 15 residues. The CDR3 sequence is CASSDHGGRTDTQYF. CDR3 DNA: TGCGCCAGCAGTGATCACGGCGGGAGGACAGATACGCAGTATTTT.

This clone has just one count. CDR3 in DNA: TGTGCCAGCAGCCAGCGCCTCGGACAGTTCCGGACAGGGCACACTGAAGCTTTCTTT. It specifies CASSQRLGQFRTGHTEAFF. The rearrangement joins TRBV16 to TRBJ1-1; TRBD1 agrees at 8 bases. Losses at the gene ends were 3 bases for V and 3 bases for J; bases not matched to a gene: 18. Germline CDR1 is KGHSY and CDR2 is FQNENV. The CDR3 is 19 amino acids.

The V call is TRBV7-9, the J call TRBJ2-1; 12 nucleotides match TRBD2. With V trimmed by 4 bases and J by 7 bases, 5 bases remained unmatched. Germline values: CDR1 SEHNR, CDR2 FQNEAQ (reference sequence). CDR3 length: 15 residues. The CDR3 sequence is CASSYRTSGKNEQFF. CDR3 coding DNA: TGTGCCAGCAGCTACAGGACTAGCGGGAAAAATGAGCAGTTCTTC.

The rearrangement joins TRBV11-3 to TRBJ1-2; D possibly corresponds to TRBD1 (5 bases). This CDR3 region has 14 residues. Between the trimmed V and J ends, which lost 5 bases and 4 bases, there was a span of 14 bases. Germline loops: CDR1 SGHNT, CDR2 YENEEA. CDR3 nucleotide sequence: TGTGCCAGCAGCCCCGTGGAAGGGGCCTATGGCTACACCTTC. Encoded protein: CASSPVEGAYGYTF.

This sequence joins TRBV7-6 and TRBJ1-1; no clear D gene. This CDR3 is built from 14 residues. The V end lost 3 bases, the J end lost 1 base, and 9 bases lay between the germline ends. Germline CDR1 and CDR2: SGHVS and FNYEAQ. This CDR3 is CASSLRGRNTEAFF. CDR3 nucleotide sequence: TGTGCCAGCAGCTTGAGAGGGAGGAACACTGAAGCTTTCTTT.

The chain links TRBV19 to TRBJ1-2; possibly TRBD1 for D (5 bases). The CDR3 runs to 14 residues. CDR1 is LNHDA and CDR2 is SQIVND in the germline V gene (reference sequence). The V and J ends lost 3 bases and 3 bases respectively, with 11 bases between them. The CDR3 loop reads CASSIYGRDYGYTF. Here the CDR3 DNA reads TGTGCCAGTAGTATTTATGGCAGGGACTATGGCTACACCTTC.

This chain connects TRBV6-2 or TRBV6-3 to TRBJ1-2; D not certain. The CDR3 loop spans 12 amino acids. Trimming removed 4 bases at V and 8 bases at J, with 11 bases between. The germline V gene encodes CDR1 MNHEY and CDR2 SVGEGT. CDR3 in amino acids: CASSSNWRGYTF. The CDR3 coding sequence is TGTGCCAGCAGTTCGAATTGGAGGGGCTACACCTTC.

The chain uses TRBV7-2 and TRBJ2-1; 11 nucleotides line up with TRBD2. Germline values: CDR1 SGHTA, CDR2 FQGNSA. CDR3 length equals 16 residues. Trimming at V came to 7 bases and at J to 4 bases, leaving 9 bases not matched to a gene. CDR3 nucleotide sequence: TGTGCCAGCACCCAATCCCTAGCGGGAGGTTACAATGAGCAGTTCTTC. It translates to CASTQSLAGGYNEQFF.

This chain joins TRBV7-9 and TRBJ2-3, with 9 nucleotides matching TRBD2. The length of the CDR3 is 16 residues. V was pared by 3 bases and J by 2 bases, with 6 bases of the junction left unmatched. From germline, CDR1 is SEHNR and CDR2 FQNEAQ (reference sequence). This CDR3 reads CASSFISGSPTDTQYF. CDR3 bases: TGTGCCAGCAGCTTCATTAGCGGGAGCCCCACAGATACGCAGTATTTT.

The gene calls are TRBV28 and TRBJ2-7, with 12 bases matching TRBD1. Losses at the gene ends were 11 bases for V and 6 bases for J; bases not matched to a gene: 5. The CDR3 length is 12 residues. Germline CDR1 MDHEN, CDR2 SYDVKM. The CDR3 region is CAAGDRGLEQYF. The DNA of the CDR3 is TGTGCCGCAGGGGACAGGGGGCTCGAGCAGTACTTC.

This chain uses TRBV7-2 with TRBJ1-2, with 8 bases matching TRBD1. Losses at the gene ends were 0 bases for V and 7 bases for J; bases not matched to a gene: 10. From germline, CDR1 is SGHTA and CDR2 FQGNSA. This CDR3 comprises 16 residues. This CDR3 reads CASSLARQGARFGYTF. The CDR3 DNA is TGTGCCAGCAGCTTAGCGCGGCAGGGGGCGCGATTTGGCTACACCTTC.